What follows are 10 T cell receptor beta chains derived from one specimen sequenced in a study of cytomegalovirus exposure and HLA in healthy donors. The PCR used 60 Vbeta and 13 Jbeta primers. Sequencing used immunoSEQ multiplex PCR; TCRdb keeps in-frame clones, though not all of them. The sample consists of 250,000 to 350,000 clones, under 90% of them appearing once. The sequenced sample was PBMCs. The receptor set was obtained from a girl aged 2 to 9 in good health and CMV-seronegative.

The CDR3 DNA reads TGTGCCTGGAGTGCCTGGGGACTGGCCTATGGCTACACCTTC. Protein: CAWSAWGLAYGYTF. V gene TRBV30 combines with J gene TRBJ1-2; TRBD1 might be the D (5 bases). CDR1 and CDR2 from the germline V gene are GTSNPN and SVGIG (reference sequence). The CDR3 totals 14 residues. V lost 1 base and J lost 4, with 13 bases in between.

The chain combines TRBV14 with TRBJ2-2; D is unclear. Germline V lookup: CDR1 SGHDN, CDR2 FVKESK. This CDR3 has 13 residues. Trimming took 4 bases from V and 4 from J, leaving 7 bases between them. CDR3 in DNA: TGTGCCAGCAGCCTAGCAGCCACCGGGGAGCTGTTTTTT. Encoded protein: CASSLAATGELFF.

CDR3 protein: CASSYSTWRVNSPLHF. The CDR3, as DNA: TGTGCCAGCAGTTACTCTACTTGGCGGGTAAATTCACCCCTCCACTTT. The chain is built from TRBV6-5 and TRBJ1-6; D gene unclear. The V gene lost 0 bases and the J gene lost 7 bases, with 13 bases spanning the gap. The germline gives CDR1 MNHEY, CDR2 SVGAGI. The length of the CDR3 is 16 residues.

V is TRBV2 and J is TRBJ2-5; the D gene is possibly TRBD1 (6 bases). TRBJ2-7 explains the end of the DNA better; the J call may be wrong. Germline V gene data show CDR1 as SNHLY and CDR2 as FYNNEI. CDR3 length: 12 residues. CDR3 nucleotides: TGTGCCAGCAGTGCACAGGGTTACGAGCAGTACTTC. This codes for CASSAQGYEQYF.

This clone showed up just once. The V and J genes are TRBV28 and TRBJ1-6; possibly TRBD1 for D (5 bases). V was cut by 10 bases and J by 8 bases, with 15 bases left in between. Per germline, CDR1 MDHEN and CDR2 SYDVKM. This CDR3 has 13 residues. CDR3: CATRGGTDSPLHF. In DNA, the CDR3 is TGTGCCACCCGGGGGGGTACAGATTCACCCCTCCACTTT.

This clone was counted a single time. The J gene is TRBJ2-5, the V gene TRBV13; D perhaps matches TRBD1 (5 bases). Germline assignment: CDR1 PRHDT and CDR2 FYEKMQ (reference sequence). V was pared by 5 bases and J by 0 bases, with 13 bases between. The CDR3 is 15 residues long. The CDR3 DNA reads as TGTGCCAGCAGCCCCAGACTGGGGCACCAAGAGACCCAGTACTTC. As protein: CASSPRLGHQETQYF.

The chain links TRBV18 to TRBJ1-1; D ambiguous. V lost 8 bases, J lost 1 base, and 11 bases lay in between. Germline V CDR1 and CDR2: KGHSH, LQKENI. This CDR3 is built from 13 residues. CDR3 residues: CASAQGGNTEAFF. DNA for the CDR3: TGTGCCAGCGCCCAAGGAGGGAACACTGAAGCTTTCTTT.

The rearrangement uses TRBV27 and TRBJ2-3, with D perhaps matching TRBD1 (5 bases). V gave up 6 bases and J gave up 0 bases, with 13 bases separating them. Germline CDR1 MNHEY, CDR2 SMNVEV (reference sequence). The CDR3 length is 15 residues. CDR3 coding DNA: TGTGCCAGCAGCCCCATACCAGGGAGCACAGATACGCAGTATTTT. Protein sequence: CASSPIPGSTDTQYF.

CDR3 nucleotides: TGTGCCATCCGACCCGGGACAGGGTATGGCTACACCTTC. Translating it yields CAIRPGTGYGYTF. V gene TRBV28 combines with J gene TRBJ1-2, with 9 bases aligning to TRBD1. This CDR3 has 13 residues. CDR1 and CDR2 (germline): MDHEN, SYDVKM. V was pared by 10 bases and J by 5 bases, with 8 bases of the junction left unmatched.

This clone was recorded only once. The chain is built from TRBV15 and TRBJ2-5, with 9 bases matching TRBD1. The end of the DNA is better explained by TRBJ2-7, so the J call may be wrong. The CDR3 consists of 19 residues. The germline gives CDR1 LNHNV, CDR2 YYDKDF (reference sequence). CDR3 DNA sequence: TGTGCCACCAGCAGAGAGAGGTGGGAATGGACAGGGGAGCGCTACGAGCAGTACTTC. It specifies CATSRERWEWTGERYEQYF.